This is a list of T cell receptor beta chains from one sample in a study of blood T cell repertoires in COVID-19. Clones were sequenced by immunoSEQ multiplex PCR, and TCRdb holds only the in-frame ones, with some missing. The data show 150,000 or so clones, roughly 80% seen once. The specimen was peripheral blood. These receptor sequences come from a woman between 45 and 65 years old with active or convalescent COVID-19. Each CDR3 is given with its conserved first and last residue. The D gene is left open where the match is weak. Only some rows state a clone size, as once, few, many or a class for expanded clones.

CDR3nt: TGTGCCTGGACCCGGGGGGCCTACACTGAAGCTTTCTTT; CDR3aa: CAWTRGAYTEAFF; v_gene: TRBV30; abundance: .; j_gene: TRBJ1-1; d_gene: .
CDR3nt: TGCGCCAGCAGCCAAGAATGGAGGTTAGGATCCCATGGCTACACCTTC; CDR3aa: CASSQEWRLGSHGYTF; v_gene: TRBV4-3; abundance: .; j_gene: TRBJ1-2; d_gene: .
CDR3nt: TGTGCCAGCAGCTTAGTGGGAGGGCGAGGTGAAAAACTGTTTTTT; CDR3aa: CASSLVGGRGEKLFF; v_gene: TRBV7-2; abundance: .; j_gene: TRBJ1-4; d_gene: .
CDR3nt: TGTGCCAGCAGCGTAGGACAGACCCTCTATGGCTACACCTTC; CDR3aa: CASSVGQTLYGYTF; v_gene: TRBV9; abundance: few; j_gene: TRBJ1-2; d_gene: .
CDR3nt: TGTGCCAGCAGCTTAGAAGGGCGGACAGCAAGGCACTACGAGCAGTACTTC; CDR3aa: CASSLEGRTARHYEQYF; v_gene: TRBV7-2; abundance: few; j_gene: TRBJ2-7; d_gene: .
CDR3nt: TGTGCCAGCAGTGACTCCTCCTCGGGGGGCATGAACACTGAAGCTTTCTTT; CDR3aa: CASSDSSSGGMNTEAFF; v_gene: TRBV6-4; abundance: .; j_gene: TRBJ1-1; d_gene: .
CDR3nt: TGTGCCAGCAGTCTAGGGACTACACAAGAGACCCAGTACTTC; CDR3aa: CASSLGTTQETQYF; v_gene: TRBV2; abundance: .; j_gene: TRBJ2-5; d_gene: TRBD2
CDR3nt: TGTGCCTGGAGCGGTAACGGGGAGCTGTTTTTT; CDR3aa: CAWSGNGELFF; v_gene: TRBV30; abundance: .; j_gene: TRBJ2-2; d_gene: .
CDR3nt: TGTGCCAGCACACGGAGCGGGGCGTCCTACAATGAGCAGTTCTTC; CDR3aa: CASTRSGASYNEQFF; v_gene: TRBV4-2; abundance: few; j_gene: TRBJ2-1; d_gene: TRBD2
CDR3nt: TGTGCCAGCTCACCCACGTCAGGACAGGGCAGGGACGGGGAGCTGTTTTTT; CDR3aa: CASSPTSGQGRDGELFF; v_gene: TRBV18; abundance: once; j_gene: TRBJ2-2; d_gene: TRBD1
CDR3nt: TGTGCCAGCATGGCCCAGGGACAGTCCTACGAGCAGTACTTC; CDR3aa: CASMAQGQSYEQYF; v_gene: TRBV2; abundance: .; j_gene: TRBJ2-7; d_gene: TRBD1
CDR3nt: TGTGCCTGGAGTGAGACAGGGACCTTGCAGCCCCAGCATTTT; CDR3aa: CAWSETGTLQPQHF; v_gene: TRBV30; abundance: .; j_gene: TRBJ1-5; d_gene: TRBD1
CDR3nt: TGTGCCAGTTCGCAGGCAGGGGGTCAAGATACGCAGTATTTT; CDR3aa: CASSQAGGQDTQYF; v_gene: TRBV19; abundance: .; j_gene: TRBJ2-3; d_gene: TRBD1
CDR3nt: TGTGCCATCCAGCAGGGGGCGCAGGGCTACACCTTC; CDR3aa: CAIQQGAQGYTF; v_gene: TRBV10-3; abundance: once; j_gene: TRBJ1-2; d_gene: TRBD1
CDR3nt: TGTGCCTGGAGTCAAGAGGAGCTCGAAGCTTTCTTT; CDR3aa: CAWSQEELEAFF; v_gene: TRBV30; abundance: .; j_gene: TRBJ1-1; d_gene: .
CDR3nt: TGTGCCAGCTCACCTCGGAGGGGGACTAGCGGGACTAACGAGCAGTACTTC; CDR3aa: CASSPRRGTSGTNEQYF; v_gene: TRBV18; abundance: .; j_gene: TRBJ2-7; d_gene: TRBD2
CDR3nt: TGTGCCAGCAGCCCAGGACTAGCGGGGGACAATGAGCAGTTCTTC; CDR3aa: CASSPGLAGDNEQFF; v_gene: TRBV7-3; abundance: .; j_gene: TRBJ2-1; d_gene: TRBD2
CDR3nt: TGTGCCAGCAGCTTAGCCCCACTGATTTCTGGGGCCAACGTCCTGACTTTC; CDR3aa: CASSLAPLISGANVLTF; v_gene: TRBV7-2; abundance: .; j_gene: TRBJ2-6; d_gene: .
CDR3nt: TGTGCCAGCAGCTTAAACACCAAAAACATTCAGTACTTC; CDR3aa: CASSLNTKNIQYF; v_gene: TRBV11-2; abundance: .; j_gene: TRBJ2-4; d_gene: .
CDR3nt: TGTGCCTGGAGTGTCCGTTGGGAGGCCGCTGGCTACACCTTC; CDR3aa: CAWSVRWEAAGYTF; v_gene: TRBV30; abundance: .; j_gene: TRBJ1-2; d_gene: .
CDR3nt: TGTGCCATCAGTGACCGGACAGGGGATGAAAAACTGTTTTTT; CDR3aa: CAISDRTGDEKLFF; v_gene: TRBV10-3; abundance: .; j_gene: TRBJ1-4; d_gene: TRBD1
CDR3nt: TGTGCCAGCAGCTCGGGGAGGACTAGCGAGTCCTACGAGCAGTACTTC; CDR3aa: CASSSGRTSESYEQYF; v_gene: TRBV7-4; abundance: once; j_gene: TRBJ2-7; d_gene: TRBD2
CDR3nt: TGCGCCAGCAGCCCGGAGGGAGGGCGCACCGGGGAGCTGTTTTTT; CDR3aa: CASSPEGGRTGELFF; v_gene: TRBV5-1; abundance: .; j_gene: TRBJ2-2; d_gene: TRBD2
CDR3nt: TGCAGCGTTGGGGACAGGGGGCAGTATGGCTACACCTTC; CDR3aa: CSVGDRGQYGYTF; v_gene: TRBV29-1; abundance: .; j_gene: TRBJ1-2; d_gene: TRBD1
CDR3nt: TGTGCCAGCAGTTACCCGGGACTAGCGGCCGAGCAGTACTTC; CDR3aa: CASSYPGLAAEQYF; v_gene: TRBV6-2/TRBV6-3; abundance: .; j_gene: TRBJ2-7; d_gene: TRBD2
CDR3nt: TGTGCCAGTAGTATCACGGGTGAAGCTTTCTTT; CDR3aa: CASSITGEAFF; v_gene: TRBV19; abundance: .; j_gene: TRBJ1-1; d_gene: .
CDR3nt: TGCGCCAGCAGCCGAGAGGACAGGGGCGACAACTATGGCTACACCTTC; CDR3aa: CASSREDRGDNYGYTF; v_gene: TRBV4-3; abundance: .; j_gene: TRBJ1-2; d_gene: TRBD1
CDR3nt: TGTGCCAGCAGCTTACAGGGAGTCAGTTCACCCCTCCACTTT; CDR3aa: CASSLQGVSSPLHF; v_gene: TRBV5-4; abundance: few; j_gene: TRBJ1-6; d_gene: .
CDR3nt: TGTGCCAGCAGTTACTCGAGGTTTTTCCAGAATTCACCCCTCCACTTT; CDR3aa: CASSYSRFFQNSPLHF; v_gene: TRBV6-5; abundance: once; j_gene: TRBJ1-6; d_gene: .
CDR3nt: TGCGCCAGCACCTCTGTCTCCTCCTACAATGAGCAGTTCTTC; CDR3aa: CASTSVSSYNEQFF; v_gene: TRBV23-1; abundance: .; j_gene: TRBJ2-1; d_gene: .
CDR3nt: TGCGCCAGCAGTGAGTCGAAGGGACAGTTTCATCAGCCCCAGCATTTT; CDR3aa: CASSESKGQFHQPQHF; v_gene: TRBV10-1; abundance: .; j_gene: TRBJ1-5; d_gene: TRBD1
CDR3nt: TGTGCCAGCAGTAAGGCGGGGGATAGCTCTGGGGCCAACGTCCTGACTTTC; CDR3aa: CASSKAGDSSGANVLTF; v_gene: TRBV7-2; abundance: .; j_gene: TRBJ2-6; d_gene: TRBD2
CDR3nt: TGTGCCAGCAGCTTAGAGGCTAGCGGGGCCTACGAGCAGTACTTC; CDR3aa: CASSLEASGAYEQYF; v_gene: TRBV7-2; abundance: .; j_gene: TRBJ2-7; d_gene: TRBD2
CDR3nt: TGTGCCAGCAGCGAGGGACTCCTATATGGCGGGGAGCTGTTTTTT; CDR3aa: CASSEGLLYGGELFF; v_gene: TRBV7-6; abundance: few; j_gene: TRBJ2-2; d_gene: .
CDR3nt: TGTGCCAGCAGCTTTTCCGCACAGCCCAGGCCAGATACGCAGTATTTT; CDR3aa: CASSFSAQPRPDTQYF; v_gene: TRBV7-3; abundance: .; j_gene: TRBJ2-3; d_gene: .
CDR3nt: TGCGCCAGCAGTTTCGCCGACAATTACCAAGAGACCCAGTACTTC; CDR3aa: CASSFADNYQETQYF; v_gene: TRBV5-1; abundance: .; j_gene: TRBJ2-5; d_gene: .
CDR3nt: TGTGCCAGCAGTTATAGCGATAATTCACCCCTCCACTTT; CDR3aa: CASSYSDNSPLHF; v_gene: TRBV6-2/TRBV6-3; abundance: .; j_gene: TRBJ1-6; d_gene: .
CDR3nt: TGTGCCATCGGGAGTGAGCAGTTCTTC; CDR3aa: CAIGSEQFF; v_gene: TRBV10-3; abundance: once; j_gene: TRBJ2-1; d_gene: .
CDR3nt: TGTGCCAGTCGGGGCTATAATTCACCCCTCCACTTT; CDR3aa: CASRGYNSPLHF; v_gene: TRBV19; abundance: .; j_gene: TRBJ1-6; d_gene: .
CDR3nt: TGTGCCAGTACCGTCCGGGGGACCGGGGAGCTGTTTTTT; CDR3aa: CASTVRGTGELFF; v_gene: TRBV19; abundance: .; j_gene: TRBJ2-2; d_gene: .
CDR3nt: TGTGCCTGGAGAATACCGGGACAGGGATTAGGTTCACCCCTCCACTTT; CDR3aa: CAWRIPGQGLGSPLHF; v_gene: TRBV30; abundance: .; j_gene: TRBJ1-6; d_gene: TRBD1
CDR3nt: TGTGCCAGCAGCTCACTGGACAGGGAGGGGCAGCCCCAGCATTTT; CDR3aa: CASSSLDREGQPQHF; v_gene: TRBV5-4; abundance: many; j_gene: TRBJ1-5; d_gene: TRBD1
CDR3nt: TGTGCCAGCAGCGGAGCGGGACAGGATAATTCACCCCTCCACTTT; CDR3aa: CASSGAGQDNSPLHF; v_gene: TRBV6-5; abundance: .; j_gene: TRBJ1-6; d_gene: TRBD1
CDR3nt: TGTGCCAGCAGCGTGAGCGGGAGCACAGATACGCAGTATTTT; CDR3aa: CASSVSGSTDTQYF; v_gene: TRBV9; abundance: .; j_gene: TRBJ2-3; d_gene: .
CDR3nt: TGTGCCAGCAGCGAGAGTCACAATCAGCCCCAGCATTTT; CDR3aa: CASSESHNQPQHF; v_gene: TRBV7-2; abundance: .; j_gene: TRBJ1-5; d_gene: .